The 10 T cell receptor beta chains listed next were all sequenced from one sample in a study of OX40 agonist ivuxolimab in advanced cancers. The assay was immunoSEQ multiplex PCR, and TCRdb's table has in-frame clones only and misses some. Among about 70,000 clones listed, around nine tenths were seen once. Material: CD4+ or CD8+ T cells sorted from blood, obtained in a trial of the OX40 agonist ivuxolimab. These receptors were collected from an adult with an advanced solid tumor such as melanoma, head and neck, liver or kidney cancer.

The chain links TRBV5-4 to TRBJ2-7; D is possibly TRBD2 (6 bases). The CDR3 length is 15 residues. Germline V CDR1 and CDR2: SGHNT, YYREEE (reference sequence). V was pared by 4 bases and J by 6 bases, with 20 bases between. The DNA of the CDR3 is TGTGCCAGCAGCCGGTCGGGAGAGTTATCCCTCGAGCAGTACTTC. This encodes CASSRSGELSLEQYF.

The count of this clone is one. V gene TRBV4-1 combines with J gene TRBJ2-7, with 8 bases that match TRBD1. CDR3 length equals 15 residues. The germline V gene encodes CDR1 MGHRA and CDR2 YSYEKL. The junction had 4 bases not matched to a gene; V was cut back by 1 base and J by 2 bases. CDR3: CASSQGDRRPYEQYF. In DNA form, the CDR3 reads TGCGCCAGCAGCCAAGGGGACAGGCGCCCCTACGAGCAGTACTTC.

The V call is TRBV18, the J call TRBJ1-4; a weak D match, TRBD1 (6 bases). The CDR3 sequence is 15 residues long. Per germline, CDR1 KGHSH and CDR2 LQKENI. The germline V and J ends were trimmed by 0 bases and 7 bases, with 12 bases remaining between them. CDR3 nucleotide sequence: TGTGCCAGCTCACCACCGTTACAGGGATCTGAAAAACTGTTTTTT. Translation: CASSPPLQGSEKLFF.

The genes are TRBV6-5 and TRBJ2-7; 7 bases map to TRBD1. Trimming at V came to 7 bases and at J to 0 bases, leaving 9 bases not matched to a gene. The CDR3 sequence is 15 residues long. CDR1 is MNHEY and CDR2 is SVGAGI in the germline V gene. Here the CDR3 reads CASIPRQGSSYEQYF. DNA of the CDR3: TGTGCCAGCATCCCGAGACAGGGATCCTCCTACGAGCAGTACTTC.

V is TRBV4-1 and J is TRBJ2-3; D assignment may be TRBD1 or TRBD2 (5 bases each). Deletions cut 4 bases from V and 0 bases from J, with 17 bases between. CDR1 and CDR2 from the germline V gene are MGHRA and YSYEKL. The CDR3 totals 17 residues. The CDR3 here is CASSLLSGLTSTDTQYF. DNA for the CDR3: TGCGCCAGCAGCCTACTCTCGGGGCTTACTAGCACAGATACGCAGTATTTT.

This chain links TRBV5-4 with TRBJ2-2; TRBD2 agrees at 8 bases. Trimming cost V 4 bases and J 7 bases; bases outside gene matches: 6. There are 14 residues in the CDR3. Germline-derived CDR1 and CDR2 are SGHNT and YYREEE (reference sequence). The CDR3 sequence: CASSPTSANGELFF. The DNA of the CDR3 is TGTGCCAGCAGCCCGACTAGCGCAAACGGGGAGCTGTTTTTT.

This clone was seen just once. The V and J genes are TRBV2 and TRBJ2-2; weak D call: TRBD2 (5 bases). Trimming left V 4 bases short and J 4 bases short, with 13 bases between. The CDR3 extends over 15 amino acids. Germline V gene sequence: CDR1 SNHLY, CDR2 FYNNEI. CDR3 DNA sequence: TGTGCCAGCAGTGCCCAAACTAGTTCCACCGGGGAGCTGTTTTTT. Translation: CASSAQTSSTGELFF.

The chain carries TRBV2 and TRBJ1-1, with D possibly being TRBD1 (6 bases). Germline V gene data show CDR1 as SNHLY and CDR2 as FYNNEI. Trimming removed 6 bases from V and 4 bases from J, with 12 bases in between. This CDR3 is 13 amino acids long. The CDR3 DNA reads TGTGCCAGCAGGGACAGAACGTTCACTGAAGCTTTCTTT. Amino acid sequence: CASRDRTFTEAFF.

This chain joins TRBV30 and TRBJ1-1, with no clear D. The CDR3 extends over 13 amino acids. Trimming shortened V by 2 bases and J by 11 bases, and 18 bases separated the two germline ends. CDR1 and CDR2 from the germline V gene are GTSNPN and SVGIG (reference sequence). CDR3 sequence (DNA): TGTGCCTGGAGTCCCTTATGGGCCGTCGGGGCTTTCTTT. It encodes CAWSPLWAVGAFF.

The V call is TRBV2, the J call TRBJ1-4; D is uncertain. The V end lost 2 bases, the J end lost 4 bases, and 14 bases lay between the germline ends. The CDR3 runs to 16 residues. Germline assignment: CDR1 SNHLY and CDR2 FYNNEI. CDR3 nucleotides: TGTGCCAGCAGTGAAAGAGCCGCCTTCCTTAATGAAAAACTGTTTTTT. It encodes CASSERAAFLNEKLFF.